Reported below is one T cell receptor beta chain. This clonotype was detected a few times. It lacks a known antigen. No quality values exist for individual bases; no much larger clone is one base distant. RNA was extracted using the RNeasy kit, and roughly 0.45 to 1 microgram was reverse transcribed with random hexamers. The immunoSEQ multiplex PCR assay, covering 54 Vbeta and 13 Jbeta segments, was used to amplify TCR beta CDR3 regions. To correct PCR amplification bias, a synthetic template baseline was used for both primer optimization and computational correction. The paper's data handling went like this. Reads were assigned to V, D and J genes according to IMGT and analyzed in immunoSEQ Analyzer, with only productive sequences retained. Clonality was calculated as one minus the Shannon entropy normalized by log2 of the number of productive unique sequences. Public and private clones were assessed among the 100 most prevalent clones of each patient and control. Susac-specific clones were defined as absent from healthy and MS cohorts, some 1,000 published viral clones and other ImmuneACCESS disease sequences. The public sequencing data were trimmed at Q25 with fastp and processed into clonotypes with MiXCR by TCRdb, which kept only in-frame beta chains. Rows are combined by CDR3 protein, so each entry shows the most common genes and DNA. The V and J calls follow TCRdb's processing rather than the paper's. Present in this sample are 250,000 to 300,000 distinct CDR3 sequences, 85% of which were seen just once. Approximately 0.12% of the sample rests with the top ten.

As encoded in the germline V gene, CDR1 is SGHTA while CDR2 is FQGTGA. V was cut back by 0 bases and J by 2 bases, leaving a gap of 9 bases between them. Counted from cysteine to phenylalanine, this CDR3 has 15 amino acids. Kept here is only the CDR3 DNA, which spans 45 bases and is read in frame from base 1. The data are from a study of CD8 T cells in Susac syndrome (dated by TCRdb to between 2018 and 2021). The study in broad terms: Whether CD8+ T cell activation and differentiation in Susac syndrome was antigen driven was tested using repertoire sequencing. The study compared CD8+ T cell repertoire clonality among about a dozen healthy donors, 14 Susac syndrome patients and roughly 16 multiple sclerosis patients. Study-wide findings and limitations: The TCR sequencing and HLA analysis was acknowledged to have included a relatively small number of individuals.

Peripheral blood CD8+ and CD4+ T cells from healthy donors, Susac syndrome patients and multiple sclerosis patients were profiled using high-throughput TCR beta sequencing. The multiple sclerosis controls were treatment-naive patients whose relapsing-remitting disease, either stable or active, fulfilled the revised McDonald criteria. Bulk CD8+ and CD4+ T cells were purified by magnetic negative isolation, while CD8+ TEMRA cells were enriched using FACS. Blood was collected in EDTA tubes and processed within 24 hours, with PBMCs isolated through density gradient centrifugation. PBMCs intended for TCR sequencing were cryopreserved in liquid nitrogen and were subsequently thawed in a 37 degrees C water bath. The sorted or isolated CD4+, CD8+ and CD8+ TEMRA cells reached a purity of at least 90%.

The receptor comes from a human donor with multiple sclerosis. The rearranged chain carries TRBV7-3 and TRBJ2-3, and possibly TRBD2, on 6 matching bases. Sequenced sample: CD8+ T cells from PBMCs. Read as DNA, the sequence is TGTGCCAGCAGCTTAACTAGCGGTTACACAGATACGCAGTATTTT. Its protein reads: CASSLTSGYTDTQYF.